This T cell receptor (beta chain) comes out of a study of cytomegalovirus exposure and HLA in healthy donors. This clone was observed once. The antigen remains undetermined. The CDR3 has 13 residues. Germline loops: CDR1 SNHLY, CDR2 FYNNEI. Study results and caveats: Subsequent analysis of the 95 to 150 validation repertoires found a tendency for first-cohort TCR clusters to co-occur. There were approximately 150 TCR beta chains listed as cytomegalovirus-associated.

Profiling relied on immunoSEQ multiplex PCR, and the TCRdb table lists in-frame clones only, not all of them. The sample has about 150,000 clones, about nine tenths seen once; the top ten hold less than 8%. The sample consisted of PBMCs. J is TRBJ2-1 and V is TRBV2; maybe TRBD2 (6 bases). The source of this sequence is a woman in her thirties in good health and CMV-seropositive. CDR3 bases: TGTGCAAGCGGGTCGGGAGTGGACAATGAGCAGTTCTTC. Amino acid sequence: CASGSGVDNEQFF.